This section outlines one T cell receptor beta chain sequence together with its context. This clonotype appeared many times. Its antigen is unknown. Per-base quality was not reported, and no clone a single base away is much larger than it. The data are from a study of vaccination and CD4 T cells after COVID-19 (dated by TCRdb to 2021 to 2024). About the study as a whole: SARS-CoV-2 positivity had been established in the convalescent patients by nasal swab PCR, and mild disease was recorded in roughly ten of these patients and severe disease in one. Six males and four females were included in the convalescent cohort, with two Hispanic individuals, seven Caucasians, two Asians and one multiracial person represented. Each participant got two doses of either the Pfizer-BioNTech BNT162b2 vaccine (n=8) or the Moderna mRNA-1273 vaccine (n=2). Post-COVID blood samples from convalescent patients were collected a median of around 100 days after diagnosis, with a range of roughly 30 to 170 days. The time from the second vaccine dose to post-vaccine blood sampling had a median of roughly 72 days and ranged from about 14 to 241 days. For a few convalescent patients, samples were collected at an early post-vaccination timepoint (day 14) as well as at a late post-vaccination timepoint (days 161 to 241). The spike-specific CD4+ TCR repertoire was compared before and after mRNA vaccination in nine to ten COVID-19 convalescent patients and a few infection-naive healthy vaccine recipients. What the study reported, not specific to this receptor: Of the vaccine-specific clones found in convalescent patients, nearly all (304 of 307) were mono-reactive for SARS-CoV-2 spike instead of being cross-reactive with common cold coronaviruses. An increase in the median number of SARS-CoV-2-reactive clonotypes from 20 to 25 after infection to about 39 after vaccination was observed, but the change was not found to be significant. Relatively few convalescent patients were included in the study, and early timepoints after natural infection were not analyzed. In convalescent patients, a median roughly 85% of post-vaccine SARS-CoV-2-reactive clones were detected only after vaccination, suggesting vaccine-specific priming.

The sample's time point label, in plain terms: late sampling 161 to 241 days after vaccination in three convalescent patients. The positive SARS-CoV-2 PCR tests of the convalescent patients were dated from March to December 2020, before the Alpha, Beta and Delta variants emerged in the United States. PBMCs were separated from whole blood using Ficoll-Paque Plus gradient centrifugation and then either used fresh or cryopreserved at -140C. The CDR3, cysteine through phenylalanine, is 13 amino acids long. Only the CDR3 DNA is retained, 39 bases long and in frame from the first base. Relative to germline, V is 2 bases shorter and J is 6 bases shorter, with 11 bases between their ends. CDR1 SEHNR and CDR2 FQNEAQ are derived from the germline V gene (reference sequence). Library creation used PCR. Sequencing instrument: Illumina iSeq 100. Turning to the authors' computational methods: Non-productive sequences were filtered out, and CDR3s that did not start with C, did not end with F or W, or were shorter than 7 amino acids were discarded. Levenshtein distances (stringdist) and unrooted phylogenetic trees (ape) in R version 3.6.1 were used to assess CDR3 homology. TCRdb itself trimmed the public reads at Q25 with fastp, ran MiXCR and retained productive beta chains. Rows with a matching CDR3 protein are joined into one entry that keeps the most common DNA and genes. The V and J calls and clone size come from TCRdb's table, not from the authors' own analysis. Across this sample there are about 36,000 distinct CDR3 sequences, with around 39% seen only once. Roughly 5.9% of the sample goes to the ten largest clones.

Recombination connected TRBV7-9 to TRBJ2-7, with no reliable assignment of the D segment. The source is a human donor who had recovered from COVID-19. The sequences come from CD4+ T cells from blood, collected about 7 months after SARS-CoV-2 vaccination. The CDR3 corresponds to CASSLNFQSEQYF. At the DNA level, the sequence is TGTGCCAGCAGCTTAAACTTCCAAAGCGAGCAGTACTTC. With the portions outside the CDR3 filled from the reference TRBV7-9 and TRBJ2-7 genes, the complete variable region becomes DTGVSQNPRHKITKRGQNVTFRCDPISEHNRLYWYRQTLGQGPEFLTYFQNEAQLEKSRLLSDRFSAERPKGSFSTLEIQRTEQGDSAMYLCASSLNFQSEQYFGPGTRLTVT.